These 24 T cell receptor beta chains were sequenced from one sample in a study of T cells in Graves' hyperthyroidism and ophthalmopathy. RNA transcripts were the template for amplifying TCR beta CDR3 regions. First-round RT-PCR of the TCR CDR3 relied on the HTBI primer set. TCRdb independently ran MiXCR on the multiplex PCR reads; one entry per CDR3 protein. The sample has hundreds of thousands of distinct CDR3 sequences; roughly 13% are singletons. The sequenced sample was blood. These TCRs come from a woman aged 18-29 years with Graves' hyperthyroidism.

This chain connects TRBV28 to TRBJ2-5; possibly TRBD2 for D (6 bases). The germline CDR1 and CDR2 sequences are MDHEN and SYDVKM. CDR3 length: 15 residues. Trimming stripped 5 bases from V and 5 bases from J, with 18 bases between. This chain's CDR3 is CASSPTGTPGETQYF. Here the CDR3 DNA reads TGTGCCAGCAGTCCGACCGGGACTCCTGGGGAGACCCAGTACTTC. The variable domain in full, completed from reference TRBV28 and TRBJ2-5, reads DVKVTQSSRYLVKRTGEKVFLECVQDMDHENMFWYRQDPGLGLRLIYFSYDVKMKEKGDIPEGYSVSREKKERFSLILESASTNQTSMYLCASSPTGTPGETQYFGPGTRLLVL.

This clonotype was detected a few times. This chain joins TRBV6-1 and TRBJ1-5; D possibly corresponds to TRBD1 (5 bases). V was cut by 6 bases and J by 9 bases, with 15 bases left in between. Germline V gene data show CDR1 as MNHNS and CDR2 as SASEGT. There are 13 residues in the CDR3. CDR3 nucleotide sequence: TGTGCCAGCAGCCCGGGACCCTTCGGGCCCCAGCATTTT. Protein product: CASSPGPFGPQHF.

To note about this clonotype: A much larger clone differs by one base, so this may be a read error. In nucleotides, the CDR3 is TGCGGTGCCGCCGAGGGCAAGGGTGGCTACACCTTC. It yields the protein CGAAEGKGGYTF. The chain carries TRBV20-1 and TRBJ1-2, with unresolved D. The CDR3 is 12 amino acids. CDR1 is DFQATT and CDR2 is SNEGSKA in the germline V gene (reference sequence).

In this sample, this clonotype turned up a few times. The chain has TRBV6-1 and TRBJ2-6; D tentatively fits TRBD1 or TRBD2 (6 bases each). Trimming removed 7 bases from V and 4 bases from J, with 29 bases in between. Germline CDR1 reads MNHNS; CDR2 reads SASEGT. The CDR3 loop spans 20 amino acids. The CDR3 coding sequence is TGTGCCAGCACCCAGGGAGGAGACAGGCTTACGACTTACGGGGCCAACGTCCTGACTTTC. Translated: CASTQGGDRLTTYGANVLTF.

This clonotype occurred many times. The rearrangement joins TRBV7-9 to TRBJ2-3; 12 positions match TRBD2. CDR1 and CDR2 from the germline V gene are SEHNR and FQNEAQ (reference sequence). J lost 4 bases, V lost 5 bases, and 4 bases had no gene match. The CDR3 consists of 15 residues. The CDR3 sequence: CASSLLAGGPDTQYF. The CDR3 nucleotides read TGTGCCAGCAGCCTACTAGCGGGAGGACCAGATACGCAGTATTTT.

This clonotype has just a few counts. The chain joins TRBV18 to TRBJ1-4; D is perhaps TRBD1 (6 bases). CDR1 and CDR2 from the germline V gene are KGHSH and LQKENI. The germline V and J ends were trimmed by 3 bases and 8 bases, with 19 bases remaining between them. This CDR3 comprises 16 residues. In DNA, the CDR3 is TGTGCCAGCTCACCGCGCGAAAACAGGGAACGCGAAAAACTGTTTTTT. Its translation is CASSPRENREREKLFF.

This clonotype occurred many times. The junction departs from germline at one end; a sequencing error may be responsible. The CDR3 DNA follows: TGTGCCAGCAGGTTAGCCGCACACTATGGCTACACCTTC. Its protein is CASRLAAHYGYTF. The V and J genes are TRBV12-3 or TRBV12-4 and TRBJ1-2; D not certain. This CDR3 has 13 residues.

Many counts were recorded for this clonotype. The chain joins TRBV15 to TRBJ2-5, with D possibly matching TRBD1 (6 bases). V was clipped by 0 bases and J by 7 bases, with 21 bases between them. CDR3 length: 17 amino acids. Per the germline V gene, CDR1 is LNHNV and CDR2 is YYDKDF (reference sequence). CDR3: CATSRDRGLNLGATQYF. The CDR3 bases are TGTGCCACCAGCAGAGATAGAGGGTTGAACTTGGGGGCGACCCAGTACTTC.

This clonotype has ten or more counts. V and J are TRBV18 and TRBJ1-1; D gene unclear. The ends were cut back, 4 bases at V and 4 bases at J, with 13 bases in the middle. Germline lookup yields CDR1 KGHSH and CDR2 LQKENI. This CDR3 is built from 14 residues. CDR3 residues: CASSQVFGSTEAFF. In DNA, the CDR3 is TGTGCCAGCTCACAGGTCTTTGGGTCCACTGAAGCTTTCTTT. Looking up the rest from reference TRBV18 and TRBJ1-1 gives the full variable domain: NAGVMQNPRHLVRRRGQEARLRCSPMKGHSHVYWYRQLPEEGLKFMVYLQKENIIDESGMPKERFSAEFPKEGPSILRIQQVVRGDSAAYFCASSQVFGSTEAFFGQGTRLTVV.

The chain joins TRBV20-1 to TRBJ2-5, with 7 bases aligning to TRBD2. The CDR3 totals 15 residues. CDR1 DFQATT and CDR2 SNEGSKA come from the germline V gene (reference sequence). With 6 bases clipped from V and 4 bases from J, the junction kept 14 bases outside the gene matches. The CDR3 DNA reads as TGCAGTGCCTTCCCCGGGGGGACGGGTGGAGAGACCCAGTACTTC. Its translation is CSAFPGGTGGETQYF.

This clonotype was seen repeatedly, ten times or more. J is TRBJ2-7 and V is TRBV2; 9 bases align to TRBD1. The germline gives CDR1 SNHLY, CDR2 FYNNEI. With V trimmed by 1 base and J by 3 bases, 22 bases remained unmatched. The CDR3 loop spans 21 amino acids. The CDR3 is CASSEDLGGTGKAPGGYEQYF. The CDR3 nucleotides read TGTGCCAGCAGTGAAGACTTAGGGGGGACAGGGAAGGCGCCAGGGGGCTACGAGCAGTACTTC.

This clonotype was counted at least ten times. This chain joins TRBV27 and TRBJ2-1, with TRBD2 matching over 8 bases. The CDR3 is made up of 15 amino acids. V trimming: 5 bases; J trimming: 6 bases; junction bases outside the gene matches: 9. The germline CDR1 and CDR2 sequences are MNHEY and SMNVEV (reference sequence). The CDR3: CASSTGTSPSNEQFF. Written as DNA, the CDR3 is TGTGCCAGCAGTACCGGGACTAGTCCGTCCAATGAGCAGTTCTTC.

This clonotype was recorded at least ten times. The chain recombines TRBV15 with TRBJ2-7; 11 nucleotides agree with TRBD2. Germline assignment: CDR1 LNHNV and CDR2 YYDKDF (reference sequence). V lost 0 bases, J lost 5 bases, and 9 bases stayed unmatched. CDR3 length: 17 residues. The CDR3 loop is CATSRDVTSGSENEQYF. Written as DNA, the CDR3 is TGTGCCACCAGCAGAGATGTAACTAGCGGGAGCGAGAACGAGCAGTACTTC.

The sample holds a few counts of this clonotype. This rearrangement joins TRBV10-3 to TRBJ2-2; D gene ambiguous. Trimming took 5 bases from V and 0 from J, leaving 1 base between them. This CDR3 contains 12 residues. The germline V gene encodes CDR1 ENHRY and CDR2 SYGVKD. The CDR3 bases are TGTGCCATCAGTACGAACACCGGGGAGCTGTTTTTT. Translation: CAISTNTGELFF.

The chain employs TRBV6-2 or TRBV6-3 and TRBJ2-3; a possible D gene is TRBD1 (6 bases). The V gene lost 6 bases and the J gene lost 0 bases, with 13 bases spanning the gap. The CDR3 spans 15 residues. CDR1 and CDR2 from the germline V gene are MNHEY and SVGEGT. In DNA form, the CDR3 reads TGTGCCAGCAGCTCCACAGGGTCTAGCACAGATACGCAGTATTTT. Residues: CASSSTGSSTDTQYF.

Ten or more counts support this clonotype. V gene TRBV11-2 combines with J gene TRBJ1-2, with 9 bases that match TRBD1. After removal of 5 bases from V and 7 bases from J, the junction contained 8 bases not matched to a gene. Germline V gene sequence: CDR1 SGHAT, CDR2 FQNNGV. The CDR3 loop spans 14 amino acids. The CDR3, as DNA: TGTGCCAGCAGCCCTCGGACAGGGGCGACTGGCTACACCTTC. Amino acids: CASSPRTGATGYTF.

This clonotype was seen more than once but under ten times. Written as DNA, the CDR3 is TGTGCCAGCAGCTTAGGGGGCGGGGGGTGGGGAAATGAGCAGTTCTTC. Its protein is CASSLGGGGWGNEQFF. The genes are TRBV7-2 and TRBJ2-1, with 8 positions matching TRBD2. Per germline, CDR1 SGHTA and CDR2 FQGNSA. The CDR3 has 16 amino acids. V shed 1 base, J shed 7 bases, and the junction held 9 bases outside the gene matches.

This clonotype was seen at least ten times. This chain connects TRBV28 to TRBJ1-5; D remains unclear. Trimming stripped 6 bases from V and 2 bases from J, with 5 bases between. This CDR3 spans 12 amino acids. From germline, CDR1 is MDHEN and CDR2 SYDVKM. CDR3 loop: CASSSGNQPQHF. CDR3 DNA sequence: TGTGCCAGCAGCTCGGGCAATCAGCCCCAGCATTTT.

This clonotype was observed many times. The rearrangement links TRBV6-2 or TRBV6-3 to TRBJ2-1; 13 positions agree with TRBD2. After removal of 5 bases from V and 6 bases from J, the junction contained 13 bases not matched to a gene. The germline gives CDR1 MNHEY, CDR2 SVGEGT. The CDR3 sequence is 18 residues long. In nucleotides, the CDR3 is TGTGCCAGCAGTACCACGACTAGCGGGGGGTTACGTATCAATGAGCAGTTCTTC. Its translation: CASSTTTSGGLRINEQFF.

This clonotype came up many times. This chain joins TRBV9 and TRBJ2-1; 8 positions agree with TRBD2. CDR1 is SGDLS and CDR2 is YYNGEE in the germline V gene. The CDR3 covers 16 residues. The J segment lost 9 bases and the V segment lost 0 bases, leaving 11 bases of the junction unmatched. The CDR3: CASSVDLAGGSGEQFF. The CDR3 nucleotides read TGTGCCAGCAGCGTAGATTTGGCGGGAGGTTCCGGTGAGCAGTTCTTC.

The chain recombines TRBV7-9 with TRBJ2-6; TRBD1 matches at 11 bases. J lost 6 bases, V lost 2 bases, and 12 bases had no gene match. Germline V gives CDR1 SEHNR, CDR2 FQNEAQ (reference sequence). The CDR3 has 19 residues. CDR3 in DNA: TGTGCCAGCAGCTTATGGGGACAGGGGGGTAGGCTGACGGCCAACGTCCTGACTTTC. This translates into CASSLWGQGGRLTANVLTF.

V gene TRBV5-1 combines with J gene TRBJ2-3; D remains ambiguous. Germline V CDR1 and CDR2: SGHRS, YFSETQ. V was clipped by 5 bases and J by 1 base, with 32 bases between them. The CDR3 runs 21 residues. In nucleotides, the CDR3 is TGCGCCAGCAGACCAACCACAAGGACCGCCGGAATTGGCTTTGGCACAGATACGCAGTATTTT. Protein product: CASRPTTRTAGIGFGTDTQYF.

This clonotype was recorded a few times. A much larger clone lies a single base off, so this may be a read error. The chain is built from TRBV30 and TRBJ1-1; TRBD1 might be the D (6 bases). CDR1 and CDR2 (germline): GTSNPN, SVGIG (reference sequence). CDR3 length equals 14 residues. CDR3 residues: CAWSVGQGDTEALF. In nucleotides, the CDR3 is TGTGCCTGGAGTGTAGGTCAAGGGGACACTGAAGCTCTCTTT. Filled out from reference TRBV30 and TRBJ1-1, the complete variable domain reads SQTIHQWPATLVQPVGSPLSLECTVEGTSNPNLYWYRQAAGRGLQLLFYSVGIGQISSEVPQNLSASRPQDRQFILSSKKLLLSDSGFYLCAWSVGQGDTEALFGQGTRLTVV.

This clonotype was observed a handful of times. CDR3 residues: CSVRTATYEQYF. In DNA, the CDR3 is TGCAGCGTAAGGACAGCGACATACGAGCAGTACTTC. This sequence joins TRBV29-1 and TRBJ2-7; a possible D gene is TRBD1 (6 bases). V was shortened by 6 bases and J by 4 bases, with 13 bases between the two germline ends. The CDR3 is 12 residues long. Germline values: CDR1 SQVTM, CDR2 ANQGSEA.